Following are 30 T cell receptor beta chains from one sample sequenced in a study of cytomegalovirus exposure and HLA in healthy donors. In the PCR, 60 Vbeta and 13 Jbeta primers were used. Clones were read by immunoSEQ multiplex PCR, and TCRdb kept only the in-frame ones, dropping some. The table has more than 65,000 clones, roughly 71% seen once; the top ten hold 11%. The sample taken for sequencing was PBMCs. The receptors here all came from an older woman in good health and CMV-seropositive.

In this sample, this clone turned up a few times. The CDR3 is CASSAGVINTGELFF. For the CDR3, the DNA is TGTGCCAGTAGTGCAGGGGTAATAAACACCGGGGAGCTGTTTTTT. This sequence joins TRBV19 and TRBJ2-2; a possible D gene is TRBD1 (6 bases). Trimming pared 5 bases from V and 2 bases from J, leaving 12 bases between. The length of the CDR3 is 15 residues. Germline V lookup: CDR1 LNHDA, CDR2 SQIVND (reference sequence). The whole variable domain, remainder taken from reference TRBV19 and TRBJ2-2, is DGGITQSPKYLFRKEGQNVTLSCEQNLNHDAMYWYRQDPGQGLRLIYYSQIVNDFQKGDIAEGYSVSREKKESFPLTVTSAQKNPTAFYLCASSAGVINTGELFFGEGSRLTVL.

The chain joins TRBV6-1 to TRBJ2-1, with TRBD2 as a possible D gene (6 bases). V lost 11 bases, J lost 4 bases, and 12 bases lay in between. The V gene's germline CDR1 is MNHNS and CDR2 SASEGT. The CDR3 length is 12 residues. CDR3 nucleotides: TGTGCCTCCCGGGACTGGTACAATGAGCAGTTCTTC. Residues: CASRDWYNEQFF.

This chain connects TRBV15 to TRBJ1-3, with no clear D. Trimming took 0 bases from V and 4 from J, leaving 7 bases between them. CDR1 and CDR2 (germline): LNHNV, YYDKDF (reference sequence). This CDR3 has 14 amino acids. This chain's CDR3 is CATSRDRVGNTIYF. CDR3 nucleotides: TGTGCCACCAGCAGAGATCGGGTGGGAAACACCATATATTTT. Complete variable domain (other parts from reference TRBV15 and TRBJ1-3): DAMVIQNPRYQVTQFGKPVTLSCSQTLNHNVMYWYQQKSSQAPKLLFHYYDKDFNNEADTPDNFQSRRPNTSFCFLDIRSPGLGDTAMYLCATSRDRVGNTIYFGEGSWLTVV.

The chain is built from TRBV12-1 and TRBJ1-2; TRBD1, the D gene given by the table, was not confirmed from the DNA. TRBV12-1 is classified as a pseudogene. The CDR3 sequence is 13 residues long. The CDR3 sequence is CASSYYRAGGYTF. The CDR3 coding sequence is TGTGCCAGCAGCTATTACAGGGCTGGTGGCTACACCTTC.

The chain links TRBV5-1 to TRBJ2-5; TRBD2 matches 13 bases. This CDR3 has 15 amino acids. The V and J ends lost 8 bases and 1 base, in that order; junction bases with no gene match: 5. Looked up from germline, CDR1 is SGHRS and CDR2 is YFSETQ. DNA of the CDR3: TGCGCCAGTAATAGACTAGCGGGGGGCCAAGAGACCCAGTACTTC. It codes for CASNRLAGGQETQYF.

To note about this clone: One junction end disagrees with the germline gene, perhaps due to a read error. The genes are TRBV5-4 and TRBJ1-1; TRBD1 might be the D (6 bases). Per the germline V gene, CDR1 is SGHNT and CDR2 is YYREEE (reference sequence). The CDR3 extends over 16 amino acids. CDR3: CASSVRSQGSNAEAFF. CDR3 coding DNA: TGTGCCAGCAGCGTTAGATCACAGGGATCGAACGCTGAAGCTTTCTTT.

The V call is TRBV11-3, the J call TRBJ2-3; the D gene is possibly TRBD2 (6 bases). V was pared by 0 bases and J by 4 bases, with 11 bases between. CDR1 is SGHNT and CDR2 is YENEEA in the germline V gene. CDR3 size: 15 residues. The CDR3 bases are TGTGCCAGCAGCTTAGACGTGAAGCGGGCAGATACGCAGTATTTT. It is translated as CASSLDVKRADTQYF. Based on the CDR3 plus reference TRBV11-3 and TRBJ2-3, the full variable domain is EAGVVQSPRYKIIEKKQPVAFWCNPISGHNTLYWYLQNLGQGPELLIRYENEEAVDDSQLPKDRFSAERLKGVDSTLKIQPAELGDSAVYLCASSLDVKRADTQYFGPGTRLTVL.

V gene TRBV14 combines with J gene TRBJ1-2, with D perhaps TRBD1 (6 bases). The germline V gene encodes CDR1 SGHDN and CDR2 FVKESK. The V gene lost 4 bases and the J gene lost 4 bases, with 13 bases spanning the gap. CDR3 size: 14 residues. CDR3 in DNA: TGTGCCAGCAGCCCGAGGACAGACGCCTATGGCTACACCTTC. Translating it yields CASSPRTDAYGYTF.

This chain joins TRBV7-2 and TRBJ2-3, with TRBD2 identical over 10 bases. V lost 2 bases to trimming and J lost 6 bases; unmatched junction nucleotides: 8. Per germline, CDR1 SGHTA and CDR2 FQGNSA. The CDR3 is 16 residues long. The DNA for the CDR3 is TGTGCCAGCAGCTTAACCCCCCTAGCGGGGGTGGATACGCAGTATTTT. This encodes CASSLTPLAGVDTQYF.

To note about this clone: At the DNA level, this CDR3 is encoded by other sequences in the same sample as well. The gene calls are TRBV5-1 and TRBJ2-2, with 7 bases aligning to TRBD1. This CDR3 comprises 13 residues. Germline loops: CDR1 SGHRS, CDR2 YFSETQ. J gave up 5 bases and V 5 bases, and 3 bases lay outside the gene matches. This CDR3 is CASSLQGTGELFF. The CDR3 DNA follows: TGCGCCAGCAGTTTACAGGGGACCGGGGAGCTGTTTTTT.

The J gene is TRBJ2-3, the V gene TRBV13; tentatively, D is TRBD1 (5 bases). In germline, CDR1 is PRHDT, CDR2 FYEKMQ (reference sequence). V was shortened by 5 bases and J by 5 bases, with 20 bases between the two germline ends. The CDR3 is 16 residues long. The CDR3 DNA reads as TGTGCCAGCAGCCCCCAGGCAGGGCTCAATCGAGATACGCAGTATTTT. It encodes CASSPQAGLNRDTQYF.

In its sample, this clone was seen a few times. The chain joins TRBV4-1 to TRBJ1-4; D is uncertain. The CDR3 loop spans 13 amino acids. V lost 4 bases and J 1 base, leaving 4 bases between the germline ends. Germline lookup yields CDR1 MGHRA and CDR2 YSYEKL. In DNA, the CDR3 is TGCGCCAGCAGCCCCCGAACTAATGAAAAACTGTTTTTT. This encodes CASSPRTNEKLFF.

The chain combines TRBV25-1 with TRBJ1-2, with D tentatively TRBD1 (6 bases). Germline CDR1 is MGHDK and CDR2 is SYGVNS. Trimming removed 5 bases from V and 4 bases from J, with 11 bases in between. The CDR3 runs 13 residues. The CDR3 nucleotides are TGTGCCAGCAGTATAGGGGGTACCTATGGCTACACCTTC. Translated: CASSIGGTYGYTF.

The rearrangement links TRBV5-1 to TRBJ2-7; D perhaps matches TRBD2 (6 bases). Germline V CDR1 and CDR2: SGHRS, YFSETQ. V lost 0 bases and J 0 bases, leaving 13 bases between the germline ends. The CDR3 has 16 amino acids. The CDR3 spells CASSLGGSGSSYEQYF. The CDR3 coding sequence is TGCGCCAGCAGCTTGGGGGGTAGCGGCAGCTCCTACGAGCAGTACTTC.

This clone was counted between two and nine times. DNA of the CDR3: TGTGCCAGCAGCTTAAACAGGGAATCACCCCTCCACTTT. Its protein is CASSLNRESPLHF. The V and J genes are TRBV7-3 and TRBJ1-6; D might be TRBD1 (6 bases). Germline CDR1 is SGHTA and CDR2 is FQGTGA. The length of the CDR3 is 13 residues. The V and J ends lost 1 base and 10 bases respectively, with 8 bases between them.

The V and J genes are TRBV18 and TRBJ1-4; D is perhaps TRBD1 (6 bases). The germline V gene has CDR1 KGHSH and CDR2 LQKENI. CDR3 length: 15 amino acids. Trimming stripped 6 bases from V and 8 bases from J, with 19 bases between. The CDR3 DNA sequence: TGTGCCAGCTCTTACTTACAGGGTAGTCGAGAAAAACTGTTTTTT. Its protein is CASSYLQGSREKLFF.

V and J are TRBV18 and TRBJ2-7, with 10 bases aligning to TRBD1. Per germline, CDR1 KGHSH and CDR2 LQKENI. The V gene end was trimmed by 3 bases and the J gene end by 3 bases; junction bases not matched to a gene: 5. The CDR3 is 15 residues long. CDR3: CASSPPGQGFYEQYF. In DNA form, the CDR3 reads TGTGCCAGCTCACCTCCGGGACAGGGGTTCTACGAGCAGTACTTC.

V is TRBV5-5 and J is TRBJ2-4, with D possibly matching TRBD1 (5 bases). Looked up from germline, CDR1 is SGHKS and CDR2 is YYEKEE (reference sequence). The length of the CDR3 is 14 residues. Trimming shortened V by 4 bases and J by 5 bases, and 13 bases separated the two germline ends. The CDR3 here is CASSAYSTENIQYF. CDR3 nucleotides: TGTGCCAGCAGCGCCTACTCGACAGAAAACATTCAGTACTTC.

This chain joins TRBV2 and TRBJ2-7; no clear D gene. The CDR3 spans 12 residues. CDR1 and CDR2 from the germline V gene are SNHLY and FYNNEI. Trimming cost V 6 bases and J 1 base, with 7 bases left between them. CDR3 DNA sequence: TGTGCCAGCAGGGCCCTTTCCTACGAGCAGTACTTC. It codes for CASRALSYEQYF.

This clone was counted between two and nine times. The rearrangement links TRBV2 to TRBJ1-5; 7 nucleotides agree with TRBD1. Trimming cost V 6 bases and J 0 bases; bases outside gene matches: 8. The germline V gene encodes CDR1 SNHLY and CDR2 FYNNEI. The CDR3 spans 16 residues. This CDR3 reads CASRETGWGSNQPQHF. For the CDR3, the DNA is TGTGCCAGCAGAGAGACAGGGTGGGGTAGCAATCAGCCCCAGCATTTT.

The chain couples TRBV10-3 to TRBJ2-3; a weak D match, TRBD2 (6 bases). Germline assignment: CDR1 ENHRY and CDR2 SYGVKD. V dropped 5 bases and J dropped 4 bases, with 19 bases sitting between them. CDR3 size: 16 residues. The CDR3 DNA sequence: TGTGCCATCAGTACCCAGGCGGGAATATACGCAGATACGCAGTATTTT. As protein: CAISTQAGIYADTQYF.

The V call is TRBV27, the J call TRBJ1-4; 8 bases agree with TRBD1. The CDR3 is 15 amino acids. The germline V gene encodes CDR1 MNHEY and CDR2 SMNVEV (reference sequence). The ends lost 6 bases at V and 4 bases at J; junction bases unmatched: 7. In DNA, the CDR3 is TGTGCCAGCAGACCTACAGGGGGAATTAATGAAAAACTGTTTTTT. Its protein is CASRPTGGINEKLFF. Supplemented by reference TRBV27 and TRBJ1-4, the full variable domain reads EAQVTQNPRYLITVTGKKLTVTCSQNMNHEYMSWYRQDPGLGLRQIYYSMNVEVTDKGDVPEGYKVSRKEKRNFPLILESPSPNQTSLYFCASRPTGGINEKLFFGSGTQLSVL.

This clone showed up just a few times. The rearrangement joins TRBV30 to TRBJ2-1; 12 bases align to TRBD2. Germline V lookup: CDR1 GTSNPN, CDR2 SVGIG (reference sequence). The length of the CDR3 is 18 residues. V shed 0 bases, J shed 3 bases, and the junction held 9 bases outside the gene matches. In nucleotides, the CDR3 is TGTGCCTGGAGTGTAGCCAGGACTAGCGGGGTCTACTACAATGAGCAGTTCTTC. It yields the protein CAWSVARTSGVYYNEQFF.

The CDR3 DNA reads TGTGCCAGCAGCTTACCATCTAGCGGGGGCCGCTCCTACAATGAGCAGTTCTTC. Protein sequence: CASSLPSSGGRSYNEQFF. This chain uses TRBV7-8 with TRBJ2-1; TRBD2 matches at 10 bases. CDR1 and CDR2 (germline): SGHVS, FQNEAQ. This CDR3 has 18 amino acids. V gave up 2 bases and J gave up 0 bases; unmatched junction bases: 7.

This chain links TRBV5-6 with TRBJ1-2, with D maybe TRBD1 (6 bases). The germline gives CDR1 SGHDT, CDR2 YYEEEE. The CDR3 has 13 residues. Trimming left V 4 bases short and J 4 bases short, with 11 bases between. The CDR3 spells CASSPGQLYGYTF. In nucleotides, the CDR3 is TGTGCCAGCAGCCCAGGACAGCTCTATGGCTACACCTTC. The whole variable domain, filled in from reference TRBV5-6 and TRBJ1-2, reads DAGVTQSPTHLIKTRGQQVTLRCSPKSGHDTVSWYQQALGQGPQFIFQYYEEEERQRGNFPDRFSGHQFPNYSSELNVNALLLGDSALYLCASSPGQLYGYTFGSGTRLTVV.

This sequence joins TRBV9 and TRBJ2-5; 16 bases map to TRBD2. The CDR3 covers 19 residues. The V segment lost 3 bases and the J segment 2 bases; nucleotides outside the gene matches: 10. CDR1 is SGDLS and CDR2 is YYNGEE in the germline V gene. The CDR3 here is CASSGPGTSGGAGQETQYF. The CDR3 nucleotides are TGTGCCAGCAGCGGACCCGGGACTAGCGGGGGGGCCGGGCAAGAGACCCAGTACTTC.

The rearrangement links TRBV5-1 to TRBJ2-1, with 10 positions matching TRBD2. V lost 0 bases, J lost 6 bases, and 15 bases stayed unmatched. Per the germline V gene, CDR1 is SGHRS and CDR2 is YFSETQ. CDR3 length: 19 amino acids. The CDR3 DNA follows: TGCGCCAGCAGCTTGGGGGTAGCGGGGGGTCACAAAAACCCCAATGAGCAGTTCTTC. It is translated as CASSLGVAGGHKNPNEQFF. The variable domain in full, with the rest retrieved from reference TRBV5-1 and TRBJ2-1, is KAGVTQTPRYLIKTRGQQVTLSCSPISGHRSVSWYQQTPGQGLQFLFEYFSETQRNKGNFPGRFSGRQFSNSRSEMNVSTLELGDSALYLCASSLGVAGGHKNPNEQFFGPGTRLTVL.

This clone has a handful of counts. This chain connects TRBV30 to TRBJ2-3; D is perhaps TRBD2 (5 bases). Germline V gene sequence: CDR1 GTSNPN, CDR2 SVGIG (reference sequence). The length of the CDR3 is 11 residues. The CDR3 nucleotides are TGTGTAGCGTGGGGCACAGATACGCAGTATTTT. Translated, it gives CVAWGTDTQYF. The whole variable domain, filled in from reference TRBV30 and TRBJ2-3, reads SQTIHQWPATLVQPVGSPLSLECTVEGTSNPNLYWYRQAAGRGLQLLFYSVGIGQISSEVPQNLSASRPQDRQFILSSKKLLLSDSGFYLCVAWGTDTQYFGPGTRLTVL.

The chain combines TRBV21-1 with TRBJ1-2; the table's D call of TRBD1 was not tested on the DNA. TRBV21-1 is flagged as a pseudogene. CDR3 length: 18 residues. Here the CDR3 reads CASSKGSQKGGSDYGYTF. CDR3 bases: TGTGCCAGCAGCAAAGGGAGTCAGAAAGGGGGCTCGGACTATGGCTACACCTTC.

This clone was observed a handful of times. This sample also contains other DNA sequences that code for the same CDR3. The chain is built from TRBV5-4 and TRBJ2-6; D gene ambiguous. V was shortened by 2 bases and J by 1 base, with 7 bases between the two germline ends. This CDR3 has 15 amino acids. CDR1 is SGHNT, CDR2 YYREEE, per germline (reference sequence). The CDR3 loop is CASSLAPSGANVLTF. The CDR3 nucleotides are TGTGCCAGCAGCTTAGCGCCTTCTGGGGCCAACGTCCTGACTTTC.